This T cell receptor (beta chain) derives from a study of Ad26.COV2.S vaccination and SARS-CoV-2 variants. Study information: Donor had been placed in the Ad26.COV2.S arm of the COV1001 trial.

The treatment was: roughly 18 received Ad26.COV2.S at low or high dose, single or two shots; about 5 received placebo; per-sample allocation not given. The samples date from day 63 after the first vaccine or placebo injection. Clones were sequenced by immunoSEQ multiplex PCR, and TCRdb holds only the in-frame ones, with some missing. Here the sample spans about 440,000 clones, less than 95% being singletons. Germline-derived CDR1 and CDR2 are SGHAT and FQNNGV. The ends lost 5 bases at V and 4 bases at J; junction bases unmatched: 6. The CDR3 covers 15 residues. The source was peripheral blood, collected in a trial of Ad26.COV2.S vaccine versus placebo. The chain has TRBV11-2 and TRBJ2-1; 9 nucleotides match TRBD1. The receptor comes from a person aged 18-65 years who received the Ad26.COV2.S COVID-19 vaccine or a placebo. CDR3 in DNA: TGTGCCAGCAGCAAGGGGGACAGGGCTTACAATGAGCAGTTCTTC. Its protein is CASSKGDRAYNEQFF. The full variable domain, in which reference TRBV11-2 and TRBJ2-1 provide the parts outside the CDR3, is EAGVAQSPRYKIIEKRQSVAFWCNPISGHATLYWYQQILGQGPKLLIQFQNNGVVDDSQLPKDRFSAERLKGVDSTLKIQPAKLEDSAVYLCASSKGDRAYNEQFFGPGTRLTVL.